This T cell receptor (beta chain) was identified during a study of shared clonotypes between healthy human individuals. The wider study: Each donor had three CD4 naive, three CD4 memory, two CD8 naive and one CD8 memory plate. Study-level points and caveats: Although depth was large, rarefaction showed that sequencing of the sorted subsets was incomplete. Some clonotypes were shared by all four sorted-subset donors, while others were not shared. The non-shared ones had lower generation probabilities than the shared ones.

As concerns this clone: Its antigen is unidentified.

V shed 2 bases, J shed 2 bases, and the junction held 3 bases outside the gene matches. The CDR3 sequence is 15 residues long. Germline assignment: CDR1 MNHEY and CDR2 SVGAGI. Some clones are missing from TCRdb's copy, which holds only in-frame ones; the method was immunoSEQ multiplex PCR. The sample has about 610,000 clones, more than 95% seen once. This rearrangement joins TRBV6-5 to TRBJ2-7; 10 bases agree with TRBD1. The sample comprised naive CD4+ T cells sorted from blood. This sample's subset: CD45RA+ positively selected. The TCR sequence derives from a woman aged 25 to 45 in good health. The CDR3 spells CASSYDGTGAYEQYF. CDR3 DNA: TGTGCCAGCAGTTACGACGGGACAGGGGCCTACGAGCAGTACTTC.